Below, 9 T cell receptor beta chains from the same sample are listed, as sequenced in a study of T cells in Graves' hyperthyroidism and ophthalmopathy. The TCR beta CDR3 regions underwent amplification using RNA transcripts as the source. An initial round of RT-PCR targeting the TCR CDR3 relied on the HTBI primer set. TCRdb redid the calling of the multiplex PCR reads with MiXCR, one entry per CDR3 protein. The sample includes some 440,000 distinct CDR3 sequences, around 14% of them seen just once. Source material: blood. These receptors all come from a woman under 30 with Graves' hyperthyroidism.

This clonotype was seen many times. The V and J genes are TRBV11-2 and TRBJ2-6; no definite D call. The V and J ends lost 8 bases and 4 bases respectively, with 6 bases between them. This CDR3 has 12 amino acids. CDR1 and CDR2 (germline): SGHAT, FQNNGV. CDR3 coding DNA: TGTGCCAGCCCCGGGGGGGCCAACGTCCTGACTTTC. This translates into CASPGGANVLTF.

This clonotype was counted ten times or more. The gene calls are TRBV19 and TRBJ1-5, with D hard to call. Germline CDR1 LNHDA, CDR2 SQIVND (reference sequence). V was shortened by 3 bases and J by 0 bases, with 9 bases between the two germline ends. The CDR3 sequence is 15 residues long. CDR3 sequence (DNA): TGTGCCAGTAGTATTGGCCGTTATAGCAATCAGCCCCAGCATTTT. It specifies CASSIGRYSNQPQHF.

This clonotype was counted only a few times. CDR3: CASSKTALRPDTQYF. The DNA of the CDR3 is TGCGCCAGCAGTAAGACGGCTCTACGTCCAGATACGCAGTATTTT. The chain links TRBV5-1 to TRBJ2-3; D uncertain. The CDR3 has 15 residues. Deletions cut 5 bases from V and 4 bases from J, with 17 bases between. Germline loops: CDR1 SGHRS, CDR2 YFSETQ. The full variable domain, its missing parts supplied by reference TRBV5-1 and TRBJ2-3, is KAGVTQTPRYLIKTRGQQVTLSCSPISGHRSVSWYQQTPGQGLQFLFEYFSETQRNKGNFPGRFSGRQFSNSRSEMNVSTLELGDSALYLCASSKTALRPDTQYFGPGTRLTVL.

Details on this clonotype: Because the CDR3 is missing its conserved closing phenylalanine or tryptophan, this is likely a read error. The chain has TRBV6-6 and TRBJ2-7; D may be TRBD1 or TRBD2 (5 bases each). This CDR3 has 15 amino acids. Germline assignment: CDR1 MNHNY and CDR2 SVGAGI (reference sequence). V lost 2 bases and J 3 bases, leaving 14 bases between the germline ends. The chain's CDR3 is CASSYGDGSLYEQYL. DNA of the CDR3: TGTGCCAGCAGTTACGGGGACGGTTCCCTCTACGAGCAGTACCTC.

This clonotype was seen at least ten times. V is TRBV19 and J is TRBJ1-2, with 9 positions matching TRBD1. With V trimmed by 6 bases and J by 1 base, 12 bases remained unmatched. Germline-derived CDR1 and CDR2 are LNHDA and SQIVND (reference sequence). The CDR3 sequence is 17 residues long. CDR3 DNA: TGTGCCAGTAGACCCCGGACAGGGGATTCGGATAACTATGGCTACACCTTC. Protein product: CASRPRTGDSDNYGYTF.

This clonotype showed up just a few times. The V and J genes are TRBV11-2 and TRBJ1-3; D unclear. Germline loops: CDR1 SGHAT, CDR2 FQNNGV. Trimming pared 1 base from V and 8 bases from J, leaving 6 bases between. The CDR3 runs to 12 residues. CDR3 in amino acids: CASSLGSDTIYF. The CDR3 coding sequence is TGTGCCAGCAGCTTAGGAAGTGACACCATATATTTT.

The sample holds many counts of this clonotype. CDR3 amino acids: CSARAPAGFQDTQYF. The DNA of the CDR3 is TGCAGTGCTAGAGCCCCAGCGGGGTTTCAAGATACGCAGTATTTT. The chain combines TRBV20-1 with TRBJ2-3, with 7 bases aligning to TRBD2. V dropped 1 base and J dropped 5; count of bases not matched to a gene: 9. CDR1 and CDR2 from the germline V gene are DFQATT and SNEGSKA (reference sequence). The CDR3 contains 15 residues.

This clonotype has at least ten counts. The chain couples TRBV6-1 to TRBJ1-5; D perhaps matches TRBD1 (6 bases). The CDR3 extends over 15 amino acids. Trimming removed 6 bases from V and 1 base from J, with 13 bases in between. Germline V lookup: CDR1 MNHNS, CDR2 SASEGT. The CDR3 region has the DNA TGTGCCAGCAGCCAAAACACAGGGAGCAATCAGCCCCAGCATTTT. This codes for CASSQNTGSNQPQHF.

This clonotype has at least ten counts. The chain couples TRBV20-1 to TRBJ2-2; the D is unclear. Looked up from germline, CDR1 is DFQATT and CDR2 is SNEGSKA (reference sequence). The CDR3 sequence is 12 residues long. Trimming removed 1 base at V and 8 bases at J, with 8 bases between. CDR3: CSARGNLGELFF. DNA of the CDR3: TGCAGTGCTAGAGGCAACCTAGGGGAGCTGTTTTTT.